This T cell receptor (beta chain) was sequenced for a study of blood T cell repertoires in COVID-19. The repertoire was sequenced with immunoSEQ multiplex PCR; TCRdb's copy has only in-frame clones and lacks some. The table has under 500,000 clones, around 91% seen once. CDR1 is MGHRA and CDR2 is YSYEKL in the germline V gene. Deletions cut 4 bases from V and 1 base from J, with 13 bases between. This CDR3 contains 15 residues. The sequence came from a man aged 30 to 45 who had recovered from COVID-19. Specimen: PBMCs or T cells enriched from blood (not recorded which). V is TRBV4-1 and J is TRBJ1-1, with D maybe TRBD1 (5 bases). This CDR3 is CASSPVAGGNTEAFF. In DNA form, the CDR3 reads TGCGCCAGCAGCCCTGTGGCGGGGGGGAACACTGAAGCTTTCTTT.